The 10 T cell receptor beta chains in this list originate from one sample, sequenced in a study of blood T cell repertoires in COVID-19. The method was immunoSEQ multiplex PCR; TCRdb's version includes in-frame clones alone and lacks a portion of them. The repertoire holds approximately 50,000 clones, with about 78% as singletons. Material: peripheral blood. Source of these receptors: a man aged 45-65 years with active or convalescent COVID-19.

The CDR3: CASRLGLMNTEAFF. CDR3 DNA: TGTGCCAGCAGGCTGGGACTAATGAACACTGAAGCTTTCTTT. V usage is TRBV5-4 and J usage is TRBJ1-1, with TRBD1 as a possible D gene (5 bases). The CDR3 is made up of 14 amino acids. Germline assignment: CDR1 SGHNT and CDR2 YYREEE (reference sequence). Between the trimmed V and J ends, which lost 5 bases and 0 bases, there was a span of 11 bases. Using reference TRBV5-4 and TRBJ1-1 for the parts outside the CDR3, the full variable domain is ETGVTQSPTHLIKTRGQQVTLRCSSQSGHNTVSWYQQALGQGPQFIFQYYREEENGRGNFPPRFSGLQFPNYSSELNVNALELDDSALYLCASRLGLMNTEAFFGQGTRLTVV.

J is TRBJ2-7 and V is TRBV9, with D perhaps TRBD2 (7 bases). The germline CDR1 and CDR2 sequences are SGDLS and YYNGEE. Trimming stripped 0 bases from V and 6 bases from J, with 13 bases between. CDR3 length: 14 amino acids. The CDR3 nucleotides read TGTGCCAGCAGCGTAGGGCCGGGGGGCGGCGAGCAGTACTTC. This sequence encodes CASSVGPGGGEQYF.

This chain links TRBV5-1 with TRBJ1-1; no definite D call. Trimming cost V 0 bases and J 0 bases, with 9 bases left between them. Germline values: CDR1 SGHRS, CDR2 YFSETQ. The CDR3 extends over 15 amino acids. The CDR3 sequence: CASSLVRGMNTEAFF. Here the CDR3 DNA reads TGCGCCAGCAGCTTGGTCAGAGGGATGAACACTGAAGCTTTCTTT.

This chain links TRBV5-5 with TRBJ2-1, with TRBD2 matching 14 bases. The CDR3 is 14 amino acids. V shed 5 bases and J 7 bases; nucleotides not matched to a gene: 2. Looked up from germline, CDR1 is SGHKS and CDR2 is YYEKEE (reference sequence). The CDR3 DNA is TGTGCCAGCAGACGGACTAGCGGGAGGAATGAGCAGTTCTTC. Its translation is CASRRTSGRNEQFF.

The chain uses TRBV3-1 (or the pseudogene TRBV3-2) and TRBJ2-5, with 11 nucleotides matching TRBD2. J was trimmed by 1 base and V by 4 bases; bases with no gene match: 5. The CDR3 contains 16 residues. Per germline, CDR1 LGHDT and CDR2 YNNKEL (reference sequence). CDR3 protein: CASSRGLAASQETQYF. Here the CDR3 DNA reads TGTGCCAGCAGCCGGGGACTAGCGGCTTCCCAAGAGACCCAGTACTTC.

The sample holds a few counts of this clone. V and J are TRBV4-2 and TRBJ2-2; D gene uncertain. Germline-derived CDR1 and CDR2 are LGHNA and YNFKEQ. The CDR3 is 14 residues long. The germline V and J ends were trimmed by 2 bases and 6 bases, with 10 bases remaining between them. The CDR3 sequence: CASSQSSWSGELFF. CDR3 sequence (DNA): TGTGCCAGCAGCCAATCGAGCTGGTCCGGGGAGCTGTTTTTT.

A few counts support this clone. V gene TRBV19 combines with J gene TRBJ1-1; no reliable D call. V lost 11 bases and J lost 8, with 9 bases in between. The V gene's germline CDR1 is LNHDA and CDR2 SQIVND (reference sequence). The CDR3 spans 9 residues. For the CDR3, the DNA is TGTGCCTCCCCGACAGAAGCTTTCTTT. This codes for CASPTEAFF.

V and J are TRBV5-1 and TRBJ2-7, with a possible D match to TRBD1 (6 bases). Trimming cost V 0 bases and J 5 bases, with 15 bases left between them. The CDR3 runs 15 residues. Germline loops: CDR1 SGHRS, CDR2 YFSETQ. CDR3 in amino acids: CASSLEPGVNHEQYF. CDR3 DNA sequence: TGCGCCAGCAGCTTGGAACCAGGGGTGAACCACGAGCAGTACTTC.

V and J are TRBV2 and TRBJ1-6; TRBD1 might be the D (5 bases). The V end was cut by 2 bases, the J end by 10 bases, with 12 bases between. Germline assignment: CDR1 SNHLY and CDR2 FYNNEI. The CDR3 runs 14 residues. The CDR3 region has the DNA TGTGCCAGCAGTGAACCCCGGGGGGGGTCACCCCTCCACTTT. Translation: CASSEPRGGSPLHF.

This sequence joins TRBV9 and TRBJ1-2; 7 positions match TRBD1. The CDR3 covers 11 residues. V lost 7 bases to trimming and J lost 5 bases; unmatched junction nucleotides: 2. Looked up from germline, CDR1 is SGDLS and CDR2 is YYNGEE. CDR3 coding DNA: TGTGCCAGCCAACAGGGGTATGGCTACACCTTC. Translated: CASQQGYGYTF. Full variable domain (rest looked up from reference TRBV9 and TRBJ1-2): DSGVTQTPKHLITATGQRVTLRCSPRSGDLSVYWYQQSLDQGLQFLIQYYNGEERAKGNILERFSAQQFPDLHSELNLSSLELGDSALYFCASQQGYGYTFGSGTRLTVV.